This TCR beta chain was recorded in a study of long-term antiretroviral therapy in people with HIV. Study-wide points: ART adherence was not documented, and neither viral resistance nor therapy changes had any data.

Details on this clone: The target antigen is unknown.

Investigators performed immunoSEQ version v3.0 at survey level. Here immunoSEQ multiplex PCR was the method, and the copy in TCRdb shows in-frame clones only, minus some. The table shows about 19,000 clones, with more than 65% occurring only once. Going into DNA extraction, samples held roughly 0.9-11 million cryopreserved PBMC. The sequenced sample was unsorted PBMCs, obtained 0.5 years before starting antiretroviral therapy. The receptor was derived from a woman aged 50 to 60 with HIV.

CDR3 amino acids: CASSLIKYEQYF. The DNA of the CDR3 is TGTGCCAGCAGCTTGATCAAATACGAGCAGTACTTC. The J gene is TRBJ2-7, the V gene TRBV11-2; D call uncertain. V was cut by 3 bases and J by 4 bases, with 7 bases left in between. CDR3 size: 12 residues. Germline CDR1 SGHAT, CDR2 FQNNGV.